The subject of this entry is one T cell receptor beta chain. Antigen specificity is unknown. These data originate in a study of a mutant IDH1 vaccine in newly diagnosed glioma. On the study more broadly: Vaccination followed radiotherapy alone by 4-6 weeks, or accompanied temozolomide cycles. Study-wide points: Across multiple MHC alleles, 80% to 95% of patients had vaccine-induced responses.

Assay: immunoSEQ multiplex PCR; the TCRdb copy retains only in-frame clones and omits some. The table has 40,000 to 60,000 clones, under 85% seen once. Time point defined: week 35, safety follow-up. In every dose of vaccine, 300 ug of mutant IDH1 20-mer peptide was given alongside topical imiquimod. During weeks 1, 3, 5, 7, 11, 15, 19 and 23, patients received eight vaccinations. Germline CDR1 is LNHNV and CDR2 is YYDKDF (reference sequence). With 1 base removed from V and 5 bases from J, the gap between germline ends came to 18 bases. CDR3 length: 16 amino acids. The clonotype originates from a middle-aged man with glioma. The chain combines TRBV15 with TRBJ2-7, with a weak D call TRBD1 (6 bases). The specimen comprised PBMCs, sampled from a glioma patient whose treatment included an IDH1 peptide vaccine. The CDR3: CATSRGQQGDKNEQYF. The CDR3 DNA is TGTGCCACCAGCAGAGGGCAACAGGGAGATAAAAACGAGCAGTACTTC.